Described below is a single T cell receptor (beta chain) sequence and its context. The data stem from a study of blood T cell repertoires in COVID-19. Study details: Sites across the United States, Italy and Spain contributed samples from acute and convalescent COVID-19.

Profiled with immunoSEQ multiplex PCR; TCRdb holds only in-frame clones, not every one. The repertoire holds over 50,000 clones, with around 85% as singletons. This receptor was obtained from a man aged 70-80 years with acute or convalescent COVID-19. The source material was peripheral blood.

The CDR3 sequence: CASSPEQGIQPQHF. The DNA of the CDR3 is TGTGCCAGCAGCCCGGAACAGGGAATTCAGCCCCAGCATTTT. V is TRBV4-2 and J is TRBJ1-5; a possible D gene is TRBD1 (6 bases). Germline CDR1 and CDR2: LGHNA and YNFKEQ. The CDR3 covers 14 residues. V gave up 4 bases and J gave up 6 bases, with 13 bases separating them.